This entry lists 15 T cell receptor beta chains sequenced from one sample in a study of T cell responses to AZD1222 COVID-19 vaccine. Assay used: immunoSEQ multiplex PCR; TCRdb lists only in-frame clones, some missing. In the table there are 100,000 or so clones, around nine tenths of which are singletons. The sample here was peripheral blood, taken on day 0 of AZD1222 vaccination. These receptors all stem from an adult in good health.

J is TRBJ1-2 and V is TRBV5-4, with D possibly matching TRBD1 (5 bases). CDR3 length equals 14 residues. V was shortened by 1 base and J by 4 bases, with 11 bases between the two germline ends. Looked up from germline, CDR1 is SGHNT and CDR2 is YYREEE (reference sequence). CDR3 residues: CASSLTQEPYGYTF. The CDR3 DNA is TGTGCCAGCAGCTTGACACAGGAGCCCTATGGCTACACCTTC. Using reference TRBV5-4 and TRBJ1-2 for the parts outside the CDR3, the full variable domain is ETGVTQSPTHLIKTRGQQVTLRCSSQSGHNTVSWYQQALGQGPQFIFQYYREEENGRGNFPPRFSGLQFPNYSSELNVNALELDDSALYLCASSLTQEPYGYTFGSGTRLTVV.

J is TRBJ1-1 and V is TRBV6-4; D might be TRBD1 (5 bases). This CDR3 spans 17 amino acids. CDR1 is MRHNA, CDR2 SNTAGT, per germline. Trimming shortened V by 7 bases and J by 1 base, and 22 bases separated the two germline ends. CDR3 amino acids: CASTAGEGGAPNTEAFF. CDR3 DNA sequence: TGTGCCAGCACAGCTGGCGAGGGAGGGGCCCCGAACACTGAAGCTTTCTTT.

This clone has a single count. The CDR3 loop reads CASSLPDRSNQPQHF. The DNA of the CDR3 is TGTGCCAGCAGCTTACCTGACAGGAGCAATCAGCCCCAGCATTTT. The chain combines TRBV7-2 with TRBJ1-5; perhaps TRBD1 as D (6 bases). CDR1 is SGHTA, CDR2 FQGNSA, per germline. The ends were cut back, 2 bases at V and 1 base at J, with 9 bases in the middle. CDR3 length: 15 amino acids.

Comment on this clone: The junction differs from germline at one of its ends, possibly a read error. This chain joins TRBV13 and TRBJ1-2; 7 bases match TRBD1. CDR3 size: 16 residues. The germline CDR1 and CDR2 sequences are PRHDT and FYEKMQ (reference sequence). The CDR3 is CASSLGRDSRDYGYTF. DNA of the CDR3: TGTGCCAGCAGCCTAGGGCGGGACAGCCGGGACTATGGCTACACCTTC.

The chain links TRBV28 to TRBJ2-2, with no clear D. The CDR3 runs 13 residues. Germline V gives CDR1 MDHEN, CDR2 SYDVKM. V lost 2 bases to trimming and J lost 3 bases, with 4 bases between them. CDR3 protein: CASSLQHTGELFF. The CDR3, as DNA: TGTGCCAGCAGTTTACAGCACACCGGGGAGCTGTTTTTT.

This clone was picked up a small number of times. The chain has TRBV10-3 and TRBJ1-1; D remains unclear. Germline CDR1 and CDR2: ENHRY and SYGVKD. CDR3 length: 11 residues. V was clipped by 10 bases and J by 1 base, with 7 bases between them. CDR3 nucleotides: TGTGCCACGCGGGGGAACACTGAAGCTTTCTTT. Translating it yields CATRGNTEAFF.

CDR3 sequence reads: CASSLSPSYQPQHF. The CDR3 coding sequence is TGTGCCAGCAGCCTATCCCCTTCCTATCAGCCCCAGCATTTT. The gene calls are TRBV7-2 and TRBJ1-5; D is unclear. V dropped 5 bases and J dropped 5 bases, with 13 bases sitting between them. Germline values: CDR1 SGHTA, CDR2 FQGNSA. The CDR3 spans 14 residues. Based on the CDR3 plus reference TRBV7-2 and TRBJ1-5, the full variable domain is GAGVSQSPSNKVTEKGKDVELRCDPISGHTALYWYRQSLGQGLEFLIYFQGNSAPDKSGLPSDRFSAERTGGSVSTLTIQRTQQEDSAVYLCASSLSPSYQPQHFGDGTRLSIL.

The chain is built from TRBV19 and TRBJ1-1, with TRBD1 matching 12 bases. CDR1 and CDR2 from the germline V gene are LNHDA and SQIVND (reference sequence). J gave up 4 bases and V 4 bases, and 7 bases lay outside the gene matches. This CDR3 comprises 16 residues. CDR3 amino acids: CASSRDRGQVGTEAFF. The CDR3, as DNA: TGTGCCAGTAGTAGGGACAGGGGGCAAGTTGGCACTGAAGCTTTCTTT. The full variable domain, in which reference TRBV19 and TRBJ1-1 provide the parts outside the CDR3, is DGGITQSPKYLFRKEGQNVTLSCEQNLNHDAMYWYRQDPGQGLRLIYYSQIVNDFQKGDIAEGYSVSREKKESFPLTVTSAQKNPTAFYLCASSRDRGQVGTEAFFGQGTRLTVV.

The chain recombines TRBV5-6 with TRBJ1-6; no definite D call. V lost 0 bases to trimming and J lost 0 bases, with 4 bases between them. The CDR3 totals 15 residues. Germline loops: CDR1 SGHDT, CDR2 YYEEEE. This chain's CDR3 is CASSLGGSYNSPLHF. The CDR3 DNA sequence: TGTGCCAGCAGCTTGGGGGGCTCCTATAATTCACCCCTCCACTTT.

The gene calls are TRBV10-3 and TRBJ1-1; D call uncertain. V lost 3 bases and J lost 2, with 13 bases in between. CDR1 and CDR2 from the germline V gene are ENHRY and SYGVKD. The CDR3 has 15 residues. The CDR3 region has the DNA TGTGCCATCAGTGACCCGGCGGGGATAAACACTGAAGCTTTCTTT. Protein product: CAISDPAGINTEAFF.

The chain is built from TRBV28 and TRBJ2-5; D unresolved. Germline V gene data show CDR1 as MDHEN and CDR2 as SYDVKM. This CDR3 contains 16 residues. V dropped 3 bases and J dropped 3 bases, with 17 bases sitting between them. The CDR3 spells CASSFSSPTNKETQYF. For the CDR3, the DNA is TGTGCCAGCAGTTTTTCCAGCCCCACTAATAAAGAGACCCAGTACTTC.

The chain links TRBV15 to TRBJ1-2; a weak D match, TRBD1 (5 bases). The V gene lost 2 bases and the J gene lost 4 bases, with 11 bases spanning the gap. The germline V gene has CDR1 LNHNV and CDR2 YYDKDF (reference sequence). This CDR3 has 14 residues. DNA of the CDR3: TGTGCCACCAGCAGACCCGACAGAACCTATGGCTACACCTTC. Protein: CATSRPDRTYGYTF. Looking up the rest from reference TRBV15 and TRBJ1-2 gives the full variable domain: DAMVIQNPRYQVTQFGKPVTLSCSQTLNHNVMYWYQQKSSQAPKLLFHYYDKDFNNEADTPDNFQSRRPNTSFCFLDIRSPGLGDTAMYLCATSRPDRTYGYTFGSGTRLTVV.

This chain uses TRBV27 with TRBJ1-2; D is uncertain. The CDR3 loop spans 13 amino acids. Germline V gene lookup returns CDR1 MNHEY and CDR2 SMNVEV (reference sequence). V was trimmed by 0 bases and J by 4 bases, leaving 6 bases between them. The CDR3 DNA sequence: TGTGCCAGCAGTTTATCCCCTACCTATGGCTACACCTTC. This encodes CASSLSPTYGYTF.

The rearrangement links TRBV14 to TRBJ2-1, with 8 nucleotides matching TRBD2. The CDR3 spans 16 residues. J gave up 6 bases and V 0 bases, and 7 bases lay outside the gene matches. Germline V CDR1 and CDR2: SGHDN, FVKESK. Here the CDR3 reads CASSQDHSGVGNEQFF. DNA of the CDR3: TGTGCCAGCAGCCAAGATCATAGCGGGGTGGGCAATGAGCAGTTCTTC.

The chain is built from TRBV4-2 and TRBJ2-5, with a possible D match to TRBD1 (6 bases). The CDR3 is 16 amino acids. CDR1 is LGHNA, CDR2 YNFKEQ, per germline. The ends were cut back, 4 bases at V and 2 bases at J, with 17 bases in the middle. CDR3 in amino acids: CASSPSIGQTQETQYF. CDR3 in DNA: TGTGCCAGCAGCCCCTCTATAGGACAGACACAAGAGACCCAGTACTTC.